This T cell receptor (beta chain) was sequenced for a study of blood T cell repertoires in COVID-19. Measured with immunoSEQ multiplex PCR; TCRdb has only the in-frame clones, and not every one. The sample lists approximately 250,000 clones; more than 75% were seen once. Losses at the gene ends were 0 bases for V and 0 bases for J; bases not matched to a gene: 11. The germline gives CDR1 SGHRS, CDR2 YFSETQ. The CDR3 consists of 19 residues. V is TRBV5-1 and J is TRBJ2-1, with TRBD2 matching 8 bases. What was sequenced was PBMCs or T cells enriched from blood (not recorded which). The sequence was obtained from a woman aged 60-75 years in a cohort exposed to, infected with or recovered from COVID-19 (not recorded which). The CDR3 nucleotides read TGCGCCAGCAGCTTGGCGAGGATTAGCGGGGTCTCCTCCTACAATGAGCAGTTCTTC. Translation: CASSLARISGVSSYNEQFF.